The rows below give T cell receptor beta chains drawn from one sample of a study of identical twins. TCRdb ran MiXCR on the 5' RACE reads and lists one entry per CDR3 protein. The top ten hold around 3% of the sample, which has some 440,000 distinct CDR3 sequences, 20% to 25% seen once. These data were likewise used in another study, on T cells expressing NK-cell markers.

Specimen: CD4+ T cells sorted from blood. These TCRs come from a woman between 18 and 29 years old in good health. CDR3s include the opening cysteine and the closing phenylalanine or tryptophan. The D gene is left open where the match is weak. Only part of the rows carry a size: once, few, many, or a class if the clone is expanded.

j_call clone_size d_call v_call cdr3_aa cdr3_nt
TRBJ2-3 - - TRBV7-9 CASSSPRGQISTDTQYF TGTGCCAGCAGCTCCCCCCGAGGACAGATAAGCACAGATACGCAGTATTTT
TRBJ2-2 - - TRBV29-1 CSVSAYNTGELFF TGCAGCGTCTCGGCCTACAACACCGGGGAGCTGTTTTTT
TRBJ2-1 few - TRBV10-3 CAITGGGPNNEQFF TGTGCCATCACCGGCGGGGGCCCGAACAATGAGCAGTTCTTC
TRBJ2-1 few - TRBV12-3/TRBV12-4 CASSPPLETWGDEQFF TGTGCCAGCAGTCCCCCGCTGGAAACCTGGGGCGATGAGCAGTTCTTC
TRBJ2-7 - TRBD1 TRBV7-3 CASSPRTTGAGEQYF TGTGCCAGCAGCCCCCGGACGACAGGGGCAGGCGAGCAGTACTTC
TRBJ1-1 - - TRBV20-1 CSARDPRVNTEAFF TGCAGTGCTAGAGATCCCCGGGTGAACACTGAAGCTTTCTTT
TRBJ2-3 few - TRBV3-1 CASSQDKYGPRDTQYF TGTGCCAGCAGCCAAGATAAATATGGGCCACGCGATACGCAGTATTTT
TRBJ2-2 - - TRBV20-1 CSARGGREYTGELFF TGCAGTGCTAGGGGGGGAAGGGAGTACACCGGGGAGCTGTTTTTT
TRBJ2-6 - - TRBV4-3 CASSRNPTGTGANVLTF TGCGCCAGCAGCCGAAATCCTACAGGGACTGGGGCCAACGTCCTGACTTTC
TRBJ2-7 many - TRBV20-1 CSAGVEQYF TGCAGTGCCGGTGTCGAGCAGTACTTC
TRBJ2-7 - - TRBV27 CASSLIREPLEQYF TGTGCCAGCAGTTTGATCAGGGAACCCCTCGAGCAGTACTTC
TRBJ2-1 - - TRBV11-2 CASSLVARVGGNEQFF TGTGCCAGCAGCTTAGTTGCGAGGGTAGGTGGCAATGAGCAGTTCTTC
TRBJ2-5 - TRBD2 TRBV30 CAWSGTSGMGTQYF TGTGCCTGGAGTGGGACTAGCGGGATGGGAACCCAGTACTTC
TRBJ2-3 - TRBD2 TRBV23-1 CASSRLRGGRGSCTDTQYF TGCGCCAGCAGTCGGTTGCGGGGGGGCAGAGGATCATGCACAGATACGCAGTATTTT
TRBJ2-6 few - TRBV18 CASSPGAGANVLTF TGTGCCAGCTCACCAGGGGCTGGGGCCAACGTCCTGACTTTC
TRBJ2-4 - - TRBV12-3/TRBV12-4 CASSGVGVAKNIQYF TGTGCCAGCAGTGGGGTAGGGGTAGCCAAAAACATTCAGTACTTC
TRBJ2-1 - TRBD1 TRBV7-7 CASSSGQGVSEQFF TGTGCCAGCAGCTCTGGACAGGGTGTGAGTGAGCAGTTCTTC